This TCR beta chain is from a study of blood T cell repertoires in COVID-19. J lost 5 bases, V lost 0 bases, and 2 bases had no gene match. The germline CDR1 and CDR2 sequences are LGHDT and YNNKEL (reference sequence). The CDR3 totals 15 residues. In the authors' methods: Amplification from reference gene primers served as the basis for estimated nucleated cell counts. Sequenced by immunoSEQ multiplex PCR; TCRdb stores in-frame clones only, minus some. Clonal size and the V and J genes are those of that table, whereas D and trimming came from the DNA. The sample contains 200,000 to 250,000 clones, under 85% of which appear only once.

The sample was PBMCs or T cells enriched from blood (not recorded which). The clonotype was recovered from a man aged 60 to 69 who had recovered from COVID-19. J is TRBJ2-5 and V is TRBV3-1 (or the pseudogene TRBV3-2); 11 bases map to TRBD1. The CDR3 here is CASSQEDRGQETQYF. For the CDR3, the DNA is TGTGCCAGCAGCCAAGAGGACAGGGGGCAGGAGACCCAGTACTTC.